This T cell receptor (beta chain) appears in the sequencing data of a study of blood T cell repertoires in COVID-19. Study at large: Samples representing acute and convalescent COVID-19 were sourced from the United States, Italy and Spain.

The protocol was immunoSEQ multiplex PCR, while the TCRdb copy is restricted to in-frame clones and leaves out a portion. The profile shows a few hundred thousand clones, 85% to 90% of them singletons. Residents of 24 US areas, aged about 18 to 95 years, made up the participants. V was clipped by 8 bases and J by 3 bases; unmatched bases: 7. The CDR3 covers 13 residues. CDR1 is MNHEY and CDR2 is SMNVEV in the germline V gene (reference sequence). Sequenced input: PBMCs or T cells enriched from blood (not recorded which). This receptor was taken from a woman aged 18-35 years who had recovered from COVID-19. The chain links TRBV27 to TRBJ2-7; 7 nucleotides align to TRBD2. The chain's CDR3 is CASQPGGRYEQYF. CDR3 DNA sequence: TGTGCCAGCCAACCGGGGGGACGCTACGAGCAGTACTTC.